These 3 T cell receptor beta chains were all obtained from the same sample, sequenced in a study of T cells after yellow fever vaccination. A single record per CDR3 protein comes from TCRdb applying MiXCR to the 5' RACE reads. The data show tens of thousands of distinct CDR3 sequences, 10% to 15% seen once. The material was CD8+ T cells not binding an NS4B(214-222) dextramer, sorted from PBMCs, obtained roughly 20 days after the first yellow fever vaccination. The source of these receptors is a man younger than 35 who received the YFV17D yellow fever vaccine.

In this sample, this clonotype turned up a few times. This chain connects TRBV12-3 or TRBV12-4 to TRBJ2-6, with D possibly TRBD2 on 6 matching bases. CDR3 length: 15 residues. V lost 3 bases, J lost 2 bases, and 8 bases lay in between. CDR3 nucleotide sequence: TGTGCCAGCAGTTTTTCGGGAGCTGGGGCCAACGTCCTGACTTTC. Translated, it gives CASSFSGAGANVLTF.

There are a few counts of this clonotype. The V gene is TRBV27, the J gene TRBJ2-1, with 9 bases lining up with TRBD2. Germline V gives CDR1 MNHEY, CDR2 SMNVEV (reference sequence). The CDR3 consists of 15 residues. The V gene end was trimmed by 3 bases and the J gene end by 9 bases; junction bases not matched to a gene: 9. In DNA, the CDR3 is TGTGCCAGCAGTTTGAGAGTAGCGGGGGTTATTGAGCAGTTCTTC. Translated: CASSLRVAGVIEQFF.

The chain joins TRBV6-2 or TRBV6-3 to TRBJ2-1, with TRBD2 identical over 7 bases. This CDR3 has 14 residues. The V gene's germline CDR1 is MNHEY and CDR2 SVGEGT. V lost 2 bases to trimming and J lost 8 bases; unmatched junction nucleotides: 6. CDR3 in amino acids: CASSYGLAADEQFF. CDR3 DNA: TGTGCCAGCAGTTACGGGCTAGCGGCGGATGAGCAGTTCTTC.